This TCR beta chain was identified during a study of cytomegalovirus exposure and HLA in healthy donors. Study-wide findings and caveats: Later, an analysis found that common viral pathogens appeared to be linked with several of the most significant clusters. As a later analysis showed, a missense DCLRE1C variant was linked to trimming of TCR beta V- and J-genes.

Remarks on this clone: As yet, its antigen is unknown.

The germline V gene has CDR1 LNHDA and CDR2 SQIVND (reference sequence). Trimming left V 8 bases short and J 1 base short, with 12 bases between. This CDR3 has 14 amino acids. The PCR used 60 Vbeta and 13 Jbeta primers. The assay was immunoSEQ multiplex PCR, and TCRdb's table has in-frame clones only and misses some. The sample holds 100,000 to 150,000 clones. The chain recombines TRBV19 with TRBJ1-5; D gene unclear. The clonotype was recovered from a young man in good health and CMV-seronegative. The sequencing input was PBMCs. The DNA of the CDR3 is TGTGCCAGTGGGGAGGGAACGAGCAATCAGCCCCAGCATTTT. Translation gives CASGEGTSNQPQHF.